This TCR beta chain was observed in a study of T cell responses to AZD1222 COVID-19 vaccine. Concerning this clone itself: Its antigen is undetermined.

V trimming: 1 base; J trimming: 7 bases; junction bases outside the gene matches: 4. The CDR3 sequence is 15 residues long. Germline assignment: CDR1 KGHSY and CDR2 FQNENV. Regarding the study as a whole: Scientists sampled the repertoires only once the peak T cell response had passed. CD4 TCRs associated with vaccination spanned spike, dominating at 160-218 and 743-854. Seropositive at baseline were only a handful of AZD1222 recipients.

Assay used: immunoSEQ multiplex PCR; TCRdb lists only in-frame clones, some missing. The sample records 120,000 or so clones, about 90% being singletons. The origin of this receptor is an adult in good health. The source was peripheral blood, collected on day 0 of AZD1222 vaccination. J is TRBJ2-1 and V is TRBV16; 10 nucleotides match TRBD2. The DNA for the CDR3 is TGTGCCAGCAGCCAATTTACTAGCGGGGTAAATGAGCAGTTCTTC. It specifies CASSQFTSGVNEQFF.